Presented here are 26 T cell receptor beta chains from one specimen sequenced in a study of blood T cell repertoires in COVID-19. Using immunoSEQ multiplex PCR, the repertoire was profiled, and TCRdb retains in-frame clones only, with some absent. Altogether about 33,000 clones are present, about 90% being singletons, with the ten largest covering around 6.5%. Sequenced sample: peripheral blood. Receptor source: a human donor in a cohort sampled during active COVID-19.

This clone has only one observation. The CDR3 spells CASSLGLAGELFF. CDR3 nucleotides: TGTGCCAGCAGCTTAGGACTAGCCGGGGAGCTGTTTTTT. The chain has TRBV7-3 and TRBJ2-2, with 7 bases fitting TRBD2. The CDR3 has 13 amino acids. The V segment lost 2 bases and the J segment 6 bases; nucleotides outside the gene matches: 0. From germline, CDR1 is SGHTA and CDR2 FQGTGA.

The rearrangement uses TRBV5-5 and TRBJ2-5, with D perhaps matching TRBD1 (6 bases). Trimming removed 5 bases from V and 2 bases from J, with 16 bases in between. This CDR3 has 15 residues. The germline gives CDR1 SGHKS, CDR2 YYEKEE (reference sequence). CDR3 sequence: CASRPQGPLQETQYF. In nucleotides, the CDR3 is TGTGCCAGCAGGCCACAGGGCCCCCTTCAAGAGACCCAGTACTTC.

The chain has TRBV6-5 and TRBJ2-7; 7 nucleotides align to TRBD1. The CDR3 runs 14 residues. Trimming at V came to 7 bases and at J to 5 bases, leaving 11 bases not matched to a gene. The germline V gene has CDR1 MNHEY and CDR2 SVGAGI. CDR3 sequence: CASTATGSVHEQYF. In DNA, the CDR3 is TGTGCCAGCACCGCGACAGGGAGTGTTCACGAGCAGTACTTC.

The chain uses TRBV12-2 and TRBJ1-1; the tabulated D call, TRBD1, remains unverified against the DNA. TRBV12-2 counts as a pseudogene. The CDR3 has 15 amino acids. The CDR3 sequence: CASRANRASIAEAFF. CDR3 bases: TGTGCAAGTCGCGCTAACAGGGCTTCGATCGCTGAAGCTTTCTTT.

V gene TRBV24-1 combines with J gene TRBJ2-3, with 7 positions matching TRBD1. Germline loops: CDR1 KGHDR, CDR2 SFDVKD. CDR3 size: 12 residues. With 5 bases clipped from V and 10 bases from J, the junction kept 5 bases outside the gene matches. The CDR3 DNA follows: TGTGCCACCAGTGGGACAGGAGAGGCGCAGTATTTT. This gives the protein CATSGTGEAQYF.

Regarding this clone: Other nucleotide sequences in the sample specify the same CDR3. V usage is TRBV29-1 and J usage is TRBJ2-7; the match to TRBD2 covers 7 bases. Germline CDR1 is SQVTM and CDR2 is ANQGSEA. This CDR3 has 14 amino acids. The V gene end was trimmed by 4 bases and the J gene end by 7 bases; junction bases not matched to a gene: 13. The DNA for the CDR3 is TGCAGCGTTGGGGGTCGGGGGGAGACATCGGAGCAGTACTTC. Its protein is CSVGGRGETSEQYF.

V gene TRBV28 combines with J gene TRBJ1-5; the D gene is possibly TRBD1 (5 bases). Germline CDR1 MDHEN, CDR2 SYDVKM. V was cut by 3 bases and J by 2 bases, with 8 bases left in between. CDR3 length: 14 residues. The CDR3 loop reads CASSLAGRNQPQHF. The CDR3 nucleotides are TGTGCCAGCAGTTTGGCGGGGCGCAATCAGCCCCAGCATTTT.

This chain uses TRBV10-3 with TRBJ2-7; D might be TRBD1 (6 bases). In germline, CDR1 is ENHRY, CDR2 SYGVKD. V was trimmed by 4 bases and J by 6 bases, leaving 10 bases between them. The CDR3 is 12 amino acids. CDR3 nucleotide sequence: TGTGCCATCAGTGCCGGACAGTCCGAGCAGTACTTC. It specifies CAISAGQSEQYF.

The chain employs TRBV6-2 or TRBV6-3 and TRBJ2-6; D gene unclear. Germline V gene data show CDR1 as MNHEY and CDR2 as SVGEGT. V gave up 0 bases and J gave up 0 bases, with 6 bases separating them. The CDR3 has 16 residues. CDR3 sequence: CASSYSALSGANVLTF. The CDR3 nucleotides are TGTGCCAGCAGTTACTCGGCCCTCTCTGGGGCCAACGTCCTGACTTTC.

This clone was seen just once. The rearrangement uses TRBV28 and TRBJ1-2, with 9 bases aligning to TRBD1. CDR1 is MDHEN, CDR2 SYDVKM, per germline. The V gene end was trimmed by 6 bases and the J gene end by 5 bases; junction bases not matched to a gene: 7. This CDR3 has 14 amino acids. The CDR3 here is CASSYGQGNYGYTF. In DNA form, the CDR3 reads TGTGCCAGCAGCTACGGACAGGGGAATTATGGCTACACCTTC.

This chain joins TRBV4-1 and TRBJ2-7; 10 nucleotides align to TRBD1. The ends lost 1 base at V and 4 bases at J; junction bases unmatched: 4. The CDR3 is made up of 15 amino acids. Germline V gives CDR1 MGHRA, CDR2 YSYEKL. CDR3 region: CASSQGGTGEYEQYF. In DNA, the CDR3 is TGCGCCAGCAGCCAAGGTGGGACAGGGGAATACGAGCAGTACTTC.

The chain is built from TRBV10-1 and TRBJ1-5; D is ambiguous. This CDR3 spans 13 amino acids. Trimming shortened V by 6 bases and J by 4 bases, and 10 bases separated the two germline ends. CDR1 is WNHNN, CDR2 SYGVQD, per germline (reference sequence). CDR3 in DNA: TGCGCCAGCAGCCTCCAGGTGAATCAGCCCCAGCATTTT. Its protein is CASSLQVNQPQHF.

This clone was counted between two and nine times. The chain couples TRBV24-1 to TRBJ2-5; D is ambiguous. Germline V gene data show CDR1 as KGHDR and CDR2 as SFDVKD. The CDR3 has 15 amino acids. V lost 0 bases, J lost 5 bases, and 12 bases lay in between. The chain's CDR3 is CATSDLPVAVETQYF. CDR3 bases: TGTGCCACCAGTGATTTGCCAGTGGCGGTGGAGACCCAGTACTTC.

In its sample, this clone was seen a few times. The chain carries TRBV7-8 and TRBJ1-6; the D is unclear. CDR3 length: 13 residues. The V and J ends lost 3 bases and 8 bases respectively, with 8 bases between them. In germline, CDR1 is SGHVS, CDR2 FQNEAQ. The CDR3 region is CASSLVRDSPLHF. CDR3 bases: TGTGCCAGCAGCTTGGTGAGGGATTCACCCCTCCACTTT. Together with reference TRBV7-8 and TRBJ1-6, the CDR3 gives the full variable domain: GAGVSQSPRYKVAKRGQDVALRCDPISGHVSLFWYQQALGQGPEFLTYFQNEAQLDKSGLPSDRFFAERPEGSVSTLKIQRTQQEDSAVYLCASSLVRDSPLHFGNGTRLTVT.

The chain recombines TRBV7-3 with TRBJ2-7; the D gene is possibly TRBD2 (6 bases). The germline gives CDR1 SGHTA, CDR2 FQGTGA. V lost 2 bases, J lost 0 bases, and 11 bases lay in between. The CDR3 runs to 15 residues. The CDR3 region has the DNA TGTGCCAGCAGCTTAGGGGGAGGTTTCTCCTACGAGCAGTACTTC. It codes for CASSLGGGFSYEQYF.

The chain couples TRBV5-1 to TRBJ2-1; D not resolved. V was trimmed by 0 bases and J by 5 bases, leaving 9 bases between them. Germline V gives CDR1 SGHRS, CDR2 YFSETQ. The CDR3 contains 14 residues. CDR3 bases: TGCGCCAGCAGCTTGGGACTTTCCAACAATGAGCAGTTCTTC. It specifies CASSLGLSNNEQFF.

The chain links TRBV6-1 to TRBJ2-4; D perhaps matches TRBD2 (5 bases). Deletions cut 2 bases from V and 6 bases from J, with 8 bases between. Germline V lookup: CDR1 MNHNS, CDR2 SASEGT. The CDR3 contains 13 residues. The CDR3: CASSEPGTNIQYF. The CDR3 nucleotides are TGTGCCAGCAGTGAACCGGGAACAAACATTCAGTACTTC.

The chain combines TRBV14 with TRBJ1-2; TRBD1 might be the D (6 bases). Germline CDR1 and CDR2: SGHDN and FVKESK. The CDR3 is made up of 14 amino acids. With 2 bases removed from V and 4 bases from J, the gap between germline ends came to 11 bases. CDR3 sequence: CASSQQQGSYGYTF. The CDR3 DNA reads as TGTGCCAGCAGCCAACAACAGGGCAGCTATGGCTACACCTTC. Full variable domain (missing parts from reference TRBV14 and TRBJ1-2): EAGVTQFPSHSVIEKGQTVTLRCDPISGHDNLYWYRRVMGKEIKFLLHFVKESKQDESGMPNNRFLAERTGGTYSTLKVQPAELEDSGVYFCASSQQQGSYGYTFGSGTRLTVV.

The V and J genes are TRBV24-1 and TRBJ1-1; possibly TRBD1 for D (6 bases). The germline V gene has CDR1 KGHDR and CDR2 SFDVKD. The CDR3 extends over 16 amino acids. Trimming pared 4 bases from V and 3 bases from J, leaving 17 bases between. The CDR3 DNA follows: TGTGCCACCAGTGAGCCGTCTTCAGGGGTGGACACTGAAGCTTTCTTT. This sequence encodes CATSEPSSGVDTEAFF.

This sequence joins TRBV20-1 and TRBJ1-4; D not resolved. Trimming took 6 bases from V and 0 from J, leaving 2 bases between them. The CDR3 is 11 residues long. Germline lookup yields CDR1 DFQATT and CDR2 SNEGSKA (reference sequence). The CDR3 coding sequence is TGCAGTGCCTCAACTAATGAAAAACTGTTTTTT. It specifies CSASTNEKLFF.

The CDR3 bases are TGTGCCAGCAGCTTAGATCGGGCGGGGCCCGGGGGCGGGGAGCTGTTTTTT. This gives the protein CASSLDRAGPGGGELFF. The rearrangement uses TRBV11-2 and TRBJ2-2; a possible D gene is TRBD2 (6 bases). The CDR3 contains 17 residues. In germline, CDR1 is SGHAT, CDR2 FQNNGV. The V gene lost 0 bases and the J gene lost 7 bases, with 18 bases spanning the gap.

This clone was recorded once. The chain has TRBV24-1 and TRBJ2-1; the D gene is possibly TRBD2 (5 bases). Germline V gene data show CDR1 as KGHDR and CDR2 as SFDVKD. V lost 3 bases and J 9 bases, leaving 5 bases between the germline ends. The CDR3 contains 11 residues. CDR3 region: CATSDRGEQFF. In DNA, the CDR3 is TGTGCCACCAGTGATCGGGGTGAGCAGTTCTTC.

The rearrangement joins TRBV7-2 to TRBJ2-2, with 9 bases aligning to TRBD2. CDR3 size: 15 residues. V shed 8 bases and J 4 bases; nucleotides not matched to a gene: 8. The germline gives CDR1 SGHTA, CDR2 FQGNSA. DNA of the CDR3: TGTGCCAGCCAGGGGGGACTAGCAGGCACCGGGGAGCTGTTTTTT. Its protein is CASQGGLAGTGELFF.

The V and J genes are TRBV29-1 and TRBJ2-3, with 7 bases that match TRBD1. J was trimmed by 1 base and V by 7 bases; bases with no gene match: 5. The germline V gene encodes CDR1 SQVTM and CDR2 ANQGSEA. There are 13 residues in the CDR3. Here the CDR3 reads CSGDSRGTDTQYF. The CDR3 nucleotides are TGCAGCGGGGACAGTAGGGGCACAGATACGCAGTATTTT.

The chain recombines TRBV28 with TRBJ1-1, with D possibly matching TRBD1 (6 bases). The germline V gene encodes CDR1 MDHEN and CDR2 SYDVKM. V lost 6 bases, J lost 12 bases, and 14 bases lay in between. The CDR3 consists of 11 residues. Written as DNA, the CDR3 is TGTGCCAGCAGGGGGGGGGCACAGACTTTCTTT. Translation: CASRGGAQTFF.

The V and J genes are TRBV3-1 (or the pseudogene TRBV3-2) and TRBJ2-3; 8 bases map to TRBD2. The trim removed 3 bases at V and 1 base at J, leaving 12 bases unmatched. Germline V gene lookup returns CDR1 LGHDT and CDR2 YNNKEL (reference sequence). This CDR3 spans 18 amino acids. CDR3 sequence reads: CASSHSGGGTLRTDTQYF. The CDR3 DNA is TGTGCCAGCAGCCATTCGGGCGGGGGGACATTACGCACAGATACGCAGTATTTT.